This T cell receptor (beta chain) is drawn from a study of beta chain features in type 1 diabetes. This clone was seen a few times. This CDR3 comprises 14 residues. The germline CDR1 and CDR2 sequences are MNHNS and SASEGT. V shed 6 bases and J 4 bases; nucleotides not matched to a gene: 5. Expressed TCRB transcripts were sequenced, since all the RNA that had been isolated was reverse transcribed. Here immunoSEQ multiplex PCR was the method, and the copy in TCRdb shows in-frame clones only, minus some. The top ten hold about 0.017% of the sample, which has under 400,000 clones, over 10% seen once. This clonotype originated in a man between 18 and 29 years old in good health. The sample comprised naive CD4+ T cells from blood. The genes are TRBV6-1 and TRBJ1-1; 10 nucleotides align to TRBD1. DNA of the CDR3: TGTGCCAGCAGGATGACAGGGGGCTTCACTGAAGCTTTCTTT. It encodes CASRMTGGFTEAFF.